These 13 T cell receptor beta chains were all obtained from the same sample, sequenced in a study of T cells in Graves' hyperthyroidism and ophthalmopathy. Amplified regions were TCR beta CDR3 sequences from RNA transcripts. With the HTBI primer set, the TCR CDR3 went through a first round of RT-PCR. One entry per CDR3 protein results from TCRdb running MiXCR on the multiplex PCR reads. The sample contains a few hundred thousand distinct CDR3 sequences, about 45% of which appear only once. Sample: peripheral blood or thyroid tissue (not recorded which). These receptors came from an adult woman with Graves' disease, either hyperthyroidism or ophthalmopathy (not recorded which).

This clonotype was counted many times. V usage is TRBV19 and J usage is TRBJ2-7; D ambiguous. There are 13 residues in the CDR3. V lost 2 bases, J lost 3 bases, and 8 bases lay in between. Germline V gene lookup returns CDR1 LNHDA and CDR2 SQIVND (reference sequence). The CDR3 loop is CASSIRNFYEQYF. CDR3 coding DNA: TGTGCCAGTAGTATACGGAATTTCTACGAGCAGTACTTC.

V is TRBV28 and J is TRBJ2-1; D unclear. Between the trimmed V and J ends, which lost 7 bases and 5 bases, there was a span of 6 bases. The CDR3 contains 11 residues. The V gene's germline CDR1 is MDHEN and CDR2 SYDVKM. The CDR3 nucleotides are TGTGCCAGCACCGAGCACAATGAGCAGTTCTTC. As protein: CASTEHNEQFF.

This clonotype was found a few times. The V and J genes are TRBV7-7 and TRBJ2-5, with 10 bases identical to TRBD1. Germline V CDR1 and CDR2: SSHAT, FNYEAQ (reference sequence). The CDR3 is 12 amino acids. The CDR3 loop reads CASGRDRGTQYF. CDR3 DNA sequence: TGTGCTAGCGGCCGGGACAGGGGGACCCAGTACTTC.

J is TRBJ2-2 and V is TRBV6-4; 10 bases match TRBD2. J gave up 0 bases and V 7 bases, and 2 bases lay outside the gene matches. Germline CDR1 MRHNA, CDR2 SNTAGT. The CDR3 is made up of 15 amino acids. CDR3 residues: CASTGLASNTGELFF. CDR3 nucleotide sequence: TGTGCCAGCACGGGACTAGCGTCGAACACCGGGGAGCTGTTTTTT.

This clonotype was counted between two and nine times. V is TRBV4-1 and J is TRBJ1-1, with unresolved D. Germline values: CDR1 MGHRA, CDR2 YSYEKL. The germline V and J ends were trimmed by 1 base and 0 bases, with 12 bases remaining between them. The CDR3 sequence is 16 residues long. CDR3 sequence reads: CASSQVNMGLNTEAFF. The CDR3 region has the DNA TGCGCCAGCAGCCAAGTTAATATGGGCCTGAACACTGAAGCTTTCTTT.

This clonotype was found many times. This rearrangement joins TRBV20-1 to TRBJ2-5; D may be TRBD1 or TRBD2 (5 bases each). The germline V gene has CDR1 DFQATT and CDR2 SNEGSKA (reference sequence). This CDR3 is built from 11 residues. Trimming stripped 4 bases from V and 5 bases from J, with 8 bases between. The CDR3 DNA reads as TGCAGTGCTACCGGGGCGGAGACCCAGTACTTC. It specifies CSATGAETQYF.

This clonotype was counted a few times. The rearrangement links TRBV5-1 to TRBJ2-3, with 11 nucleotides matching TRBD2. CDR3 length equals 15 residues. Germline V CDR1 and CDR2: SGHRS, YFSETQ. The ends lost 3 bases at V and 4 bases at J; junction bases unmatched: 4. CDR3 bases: TGCGCCAGCAGCTCCATAGCGGGAGGGGCAGATACGCAGTATTTT. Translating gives CASSSIAGGADTQYF.

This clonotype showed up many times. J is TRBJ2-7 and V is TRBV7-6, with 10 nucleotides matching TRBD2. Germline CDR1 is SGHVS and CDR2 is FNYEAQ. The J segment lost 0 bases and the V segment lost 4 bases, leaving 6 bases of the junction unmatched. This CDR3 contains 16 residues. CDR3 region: CASSSTASGSSYEQYF. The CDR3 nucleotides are TGTGCCAGCAGCTCCACCGCTAGCGGGAGCTCCTACGAGCAGTACTTC. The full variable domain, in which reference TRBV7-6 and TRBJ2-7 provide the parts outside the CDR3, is GAGVSQSPRYKVTKRGQDVALRCDPISGHVSLYWYRQALGQGPEFLTYFNYEAQQDKSGLPNDRFSAERPEGSISTLTIQRTEQRDSAMYRCASSSTASGSSYEQYFGPGTRLTVT.

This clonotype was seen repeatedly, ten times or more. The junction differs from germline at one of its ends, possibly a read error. The CDR3 is CSATAGAYSNRPQHF. The DNA for the CDR3 is TGCAGTGCTACTGCGGGGGCCTATAGCAATCGGCCCCAGCATTTT. The V call is TRBV20-1, the J call TRBJ1-5; TRBD1 is a possible D gene (6 bases). This CDR3 is 15 amino acids long. From germline, CDR1 is DFQATT and CDR2 SNEGSKA (reference sequence).

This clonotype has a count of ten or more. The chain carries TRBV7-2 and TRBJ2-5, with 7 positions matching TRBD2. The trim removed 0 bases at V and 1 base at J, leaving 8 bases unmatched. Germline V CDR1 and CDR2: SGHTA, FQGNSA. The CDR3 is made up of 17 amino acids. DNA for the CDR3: TGTGCCAGCAGCTTAGCGATCCCGGGGAGGGGCCAAGAGACCCAGTACTTC. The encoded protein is CASSLAIPGRGQETQYF. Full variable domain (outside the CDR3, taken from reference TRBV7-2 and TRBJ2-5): GAGVSQSPSNKVTEKGKDVELRCDPISGHTALYWYRQSLGQGLEFLIYFQGNSAPDKSGLPSDRFSAERTGGSVSTLTIQRTQQEDSAVYLCASSLAIPGRGQETQYFGPGTRLLVL.

The CDR3 sequence is CASSLGPLGQAAFF. CDR3 DNA sequence: TGTGCCAGCAGCTTAGGTCCATTGGGACAGGCAGCTTTCTTT. The chain couples TRBV7-8 to TRBJ1-1; 8 positions agree with TRBD1. The CDR3 loop spans 14 amino acids. V was pared by 1 base and J by 10 bases, with 8 bases of the junction left unmatched. Germline CDR1 SGHVS, CDR2 FQNEAQ.

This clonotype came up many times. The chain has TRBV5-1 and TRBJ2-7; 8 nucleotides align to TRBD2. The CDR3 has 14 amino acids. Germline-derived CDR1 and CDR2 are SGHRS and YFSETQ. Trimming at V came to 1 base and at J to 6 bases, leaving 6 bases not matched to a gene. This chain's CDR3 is CASSLSSGRSEQYF. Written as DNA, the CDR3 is TGCGCCAGCAGCTTGTCTAGCGGGCGGTCCGAGCAGTACTTC.

CDR3 protein: CASGQGYGYTF. CDR3 bases: TGTGCCAGTGGACAGGGGTACGGCTACACCTTC. V usage is TRBV7-8 and J usage is TRBJ1-2, with 9 bases identical to TRBD1. The V and J ends lost 9 bases and 8 bases, in that order; junction bases with no gene match: 4. Germline lookup yields CDR1 SGHVS and CDR2 FQNEAQ. This CDR3 comprises 11 residues. The variable domain in full, with the rest retrieved from reference TRBV7-8 and TRBJ1-2, is GAGVSQSPRYKVAKRGQDVALRCDPISGHVSLFWYQQALGQGPEFLTYFQNEAQLDKSGLPSDRFFAERPEGSVSTLKIQRTQQEDSAVYLCASGQGYGYTFGSGTRLTVV.